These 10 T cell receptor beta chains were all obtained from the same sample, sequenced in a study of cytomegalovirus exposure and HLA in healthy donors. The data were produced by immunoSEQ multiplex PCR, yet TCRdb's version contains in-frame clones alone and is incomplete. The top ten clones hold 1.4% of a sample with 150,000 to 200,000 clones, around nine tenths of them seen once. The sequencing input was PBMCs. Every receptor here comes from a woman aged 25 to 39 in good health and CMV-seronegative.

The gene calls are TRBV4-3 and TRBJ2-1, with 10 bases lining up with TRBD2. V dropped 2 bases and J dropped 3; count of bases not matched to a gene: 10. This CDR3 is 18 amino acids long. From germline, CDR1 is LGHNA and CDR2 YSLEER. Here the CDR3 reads CASSQNQERGGDYNEQFF. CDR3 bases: TGCGCCAGCAGCCAAAATCAGGAGCGGGGGGGGGACTACAATGAGCAGTTCTTC.

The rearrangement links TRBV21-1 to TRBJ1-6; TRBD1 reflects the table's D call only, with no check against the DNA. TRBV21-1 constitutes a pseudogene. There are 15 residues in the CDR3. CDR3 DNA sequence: TGTGCCAGCAGCAAAGTGAAACAGGGTGATTCACCCCTCCACTTT. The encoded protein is CASSKVKQGDSPLHF.

CDR3 bases: TGTGCCAGCAGTGCTAACAGGGTTGGGGACATGAACACTGAAGCTTTCTTT. It yields the protein CASSANRVGDMNTEAFF. The chain couples TRBV6-1 to TRBJ1-1, with D perhaps TRBD1 (6 bases). CDR3 length: 17 residues. CDR1 and CDR2 from the germline V gene are MNHNS and SASEGT. V was cut by 4 bases and J by 0 bases, with 18 bases left in between.

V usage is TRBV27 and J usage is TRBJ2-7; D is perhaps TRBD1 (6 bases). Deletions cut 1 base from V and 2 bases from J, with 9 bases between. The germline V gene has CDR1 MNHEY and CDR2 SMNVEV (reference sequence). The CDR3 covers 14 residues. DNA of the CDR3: TGTGCCAGCAGTTTATTTGGGGGCGCCTACGAGCAGTACTTC. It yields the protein CASSLFGGAYEQYF.

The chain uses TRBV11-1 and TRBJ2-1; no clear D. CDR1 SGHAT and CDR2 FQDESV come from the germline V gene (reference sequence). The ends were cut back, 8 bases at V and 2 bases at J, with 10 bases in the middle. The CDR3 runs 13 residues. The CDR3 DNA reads TGTGCCAGCCAACCGAGCACCTACAATGAGCAGTTCTTC. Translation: CASQPSTYNEQFF.

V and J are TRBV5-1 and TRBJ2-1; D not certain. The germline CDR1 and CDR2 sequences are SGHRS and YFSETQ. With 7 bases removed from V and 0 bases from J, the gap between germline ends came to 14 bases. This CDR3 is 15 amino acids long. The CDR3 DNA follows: TGCGCCAGCCGACACCAGACAACCTCCTACAATGAGCAGTTCTTC. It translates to CASRHQTTSYNEQFF.

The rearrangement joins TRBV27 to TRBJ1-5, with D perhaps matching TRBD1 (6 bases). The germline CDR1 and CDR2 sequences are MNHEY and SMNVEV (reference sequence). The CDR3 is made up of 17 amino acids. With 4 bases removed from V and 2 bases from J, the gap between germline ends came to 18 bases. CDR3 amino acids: CASSSYPGRQGNQPQHF. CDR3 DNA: TGTGCCAGCAGTTCCTATCCGGGGCGACAGGGCAATCAGCCCCAGCATTTT.

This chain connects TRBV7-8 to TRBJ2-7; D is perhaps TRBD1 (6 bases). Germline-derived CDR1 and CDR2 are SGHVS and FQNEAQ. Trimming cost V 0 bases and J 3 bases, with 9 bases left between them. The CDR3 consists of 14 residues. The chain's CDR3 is CASSLARGYYEQYF. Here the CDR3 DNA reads TGTGCCAGCAGCTTAGCGAGGGGGTACTACGAGCAGTACTTC.

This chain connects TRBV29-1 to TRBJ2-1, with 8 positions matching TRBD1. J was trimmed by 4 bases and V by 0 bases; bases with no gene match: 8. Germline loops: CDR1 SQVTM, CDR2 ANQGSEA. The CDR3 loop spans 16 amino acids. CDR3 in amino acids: CSVEDRGRIGYNEQFF. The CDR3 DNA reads TGCAGCGTTGAAGACAGGGGGCGAATTGGGTACAATGAGCAGTTCTTC.

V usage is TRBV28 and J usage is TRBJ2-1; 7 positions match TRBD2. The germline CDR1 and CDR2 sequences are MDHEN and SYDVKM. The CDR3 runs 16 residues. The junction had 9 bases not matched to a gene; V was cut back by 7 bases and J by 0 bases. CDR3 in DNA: TGTGCCAGCAAGAAGGGCGGGGGAGACTCCTACAATGAGCAGTTCTTC. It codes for CASKKGGGDSYNEQFF.